These 24 T cell receptor beta chains originate from one sample sequenced in a study of post-analysis software for immune sequencing data. Whole-study results and caveats: TRBV segments more frequent in patients than in controls numbered roughly 5 and included TRBV5-6, TRBV5-1 and TRBV20-1.

The TCR beta cDNA libraries carried unique molecular identifiers. MiXCR, run by TCRdb on the PCR reads, gives a single entry per CDR3 protein. The sample lists about 820,000 distinct CDR3 sequences, roughly half seen once, with 4.6% in the top ten. Their antigen targets remain unknown. Specimen: blood. Every receptor here comes from a girl aged 5 to 17 with multiple sclerosis.

The rearrangement joins TRBV29-1 to TRBJ2-1, with D possibly being TRBD2 (5 bases). V was cut by 7 bases and J by 7 bases, with 20 bases left in between. CDR3 length: 14 amino acids. Germline V gene data show CDR1 as SQVTM and CDR2 as ANQGSEA. The CDR3 region has the DNA TGCAGCGCTCTGTTTACGGGATTTGGGAATGAGCAGTTCTTC. This gives the protein CSALFTGFGNEQFF.

This clonotype was detected only once. Compared with germline, one end of the junction differs, possibly owing to a read error. The V call is TRBV29-1, the J call TRBJ1-1; no firm D call. CDR1 is SQVTM and CDR2 is ANQGSEA in the germline V gene. The CDR3 sequence is 15 residues long. CDR3 protein: CGVEERARENTEAFF. DNA for the CDR3: TGCGGCGTTGAAGAGAGGGCCCGGGAGAACACTGAAGCTTTCTTT.

The gene calls are TRBV6-5 and TRBJ2-1; the D gene is possibly TRBD2 (5 bases). The CDR3 runs to 17 residues. Looked up from germline, CDR1 is MNHEY and CDR2 is SVGAGI. With 0 bases removed from V and 10 bases from J, the gap between germline ends came to 22 bases. The CDR3 protein is CASSYSTKGSPPGEQFF. In DNA form, the CDR3 reads TGTGCCAGCAGTTACTCGACAAAAGGTTCGCCCCCGGGGGAGCAGTTCTTC.

This clonotype was counted only a few times. This rearrangement joins TRBV11-2 to TRBJ1-2; the D is unclear. Germline CDR1 and CDR2: SGHAT and FQNNGV. V was clipped by 1 base and J by 5 bases, with 8 bases between them. CDR3 length: 13 amino acids. The chain's CDR3 is CASSLVGPYGYTF. CDR3 sequence (DNA): TGTGCCAGCAGCTTAGTTGGTCCTTATGGCTACACCTTC.

This chain uses TRBV4-2 with TRBJ2-1; 11 bases agree with TRBD2. Germline V gene lookup returns CDR1 LGHNA and CDR2 YNFKEQ. The ends lost 4 bases at V and 8 bases at J; junction bases unmatched: 13. The CDR3 has 17 residues. CDR3 protein: CASSPQRTSGSGYEQFF. As DNA, the CDR3 is TGTGCCAGCAGCCCACAACGGACTAGCGGGTCCGGTTATGAGCAGTTCTTC.

The rearrangement uses TRBV12-3 or TRBV12-4 and TRBJ1-6; 9 bases fit TRBD1. The trim removed 6 bases at V and 10 bases at J, leaving 13 bases unmatched. There are 16 residues in the CDR3. The CDR3 is CASSLGGGTGQSPLHF. The DNA of the CDR3 is TGTGCCAGCAGCCTGGGGGGGGGGACAGGGCAATCACCCCTCCACTTT.

The chain links TRBV29-1 to TRBJ2-5; either TRBD1 or TRBD2 may supply D (6 bases each). The CDR3 has 15 amino acids. The V gene's germline CDR1 is SQVTM and CDR2 ANQGSEA. V lost 1 base, J lost 11 bases, and 23 bases lay in between. The CDR3 loop is CSVEGGAAQSTRQYF. As DNA, the CDR3 is TGCAGCGTTGAAGGGGGGGCAGCACAGTCTACGAGGCAGTACTTC. Variable domain in full (rest from reference TRBV29-1 and TRBJ2-5): SAVISQKPSRDICQRGTSLTIQCQVDSQVTMMFWYRQQPGQSLTLIATANQGSEATYESGFVIDKFPISRPNLTFSTLTVSNMSPEDSSIYLCSVEGGAAQSTRQYFGPGTRLLVL.

This clonotype came up once. This rearrangement joins TRBV24-1 to TRBJ2-1; 8 positions match TRBD2. The CDR3 consists of 16 residues. Germline V gene lookup returns CDR1 KGHDR and CDR2 SFDVKD. Germline trimming cut 1 base from V and 5 bases from J; bases unmatched to any gene: 6. CDR3 region: CATSDLRREAHNEQFF. The CDR3 region has the DNA TGTGCCACCAGTGATTTAAGGCGGGAGGCCCACAATGAGCAGTTCTTC.

The chain uses TRBV12-3 or TRBV12-4 and TRBJ2-5; no clear D gene. V lost 2 bases and J lost 4, with 8 bases in between. The CDR3 runs to 13 residues. This chain's CDR3 is CASSLYPPETQYF. The CDR3 nucleotides are TGTGCCAGCAGTTTATACCCCCCAGAGACCCAGTACTTC.

V usage is TRBV10-3 and J usage is TRBJ2-7; D may be TRBD1 or TRBD2 (5 bases each). The CDR3 is 15 residues long. The V and J ends lost 4 bases and 6 bases respectively, with 19 bases between them. Germline V gene data show CDR1 as ENHRY and CDR2 as SYGVKD. The chain's CDR3 is CAISAQLGAGTEQYF. The CDR3 DNA is TGTGCCATCAGTGCCCAACTGGGAGCAGGGACCGAGCAGTACTTC.

This clonotype was seen a few times. The chain recombines TRBV15 with TRBJ2-3; D remains unclear. Germline CDR1 and CDR2: LNHNV and YYDKDF (reference sequence). The length of the CDR3 is 14 residues. V shed 1 base and J shed 4 bases, with 9 bases lying between them. CDR3 protein: CATSRAPGADTQYF. The CDR3 DNA follows: TGTGCCACCAGCAGAGCCCCGGGTGCAGATACGCAGTATTTT.

The chain combines TRBV29-1 with TRBJ2-7, with 10 bases that match TRBD1. V was clipped by 7 bases and J by 6 bases; unmatched bases: 12. The V gene's germline CDR1 is SQVTM and CDR2 ANQGSEA. The CDR3 spans 14 residues. CDR3 in amino acids: CSAKGATGGAEQYF. The CDR3 bases are TGCAGCGCCAAAGGGGCGACAGGGGGCGCCGAGCAGTACTTC.

This chain uses TRBV27 with TRBJ2-4; unclear D gene. Germline assignment: CDR1 MNHEY and CDR2 SMNVEV (reference sequence). Trimming cost V 8 bases and J 13 bases, with 21 bases left between them. The CDR3 totals 13 residues. The CDR3 loop is CASAPSSSGTQYF. The DNA for the CDR3 is TGTGCCAGCGCCCCCAGCTCCAGTGGAACCCAGTACTTC.

This clonotype occurred a few times. This chain connects TRBV7-3 to TRBJ2-3, with D maybe TRBD1 (6 bases). V shed 0 bases and J shed 1 base, with 11 bases lying between them. Germline CDR1 SGHTA, CDR2 FQGTGA. CDR3 size: 16 residues. The DNA for the CDR3 is TGTGCCAGCAGCTTAACAGGGGGAAGGGGCACAGATACGCAGTATTTT. It yields the protein CASSLTGGRGTDTQYF. The whole variable domain, remainder taken from reference TRBV7-3 and TRBJ2-3, is GAGVSQTPSNKVTEKGKYVELRCDPISGHTALYWYRQSLGQGPEFLIYFQGTGAADDSGLPNDRFFAVRPEGSVSTLKIQRTERGDSAVYLCASSLTGGRGTDTQYFGPGTRLTVL.

The chain employs TRBV12-3 or TRBV12-4 and TRBJ2-1, with D unresolved. V dropped 6 bases and J dropped 4 bases, with 7 bases sitting between them. This CDR3 comprises 12 residues. As DNA, the CDR3 is TGTGCCAGCAGGGGCCAATACAATGAGCAGTTCTTC. The encoded protein is CASRGQYNEQFF.

This chain connects TRBV6-5 to TRBJ1-5; D not certain. The CDR3 has 18 residues. Trimming shortened V by 4 bases and J by 0 bases, and 19 bases separated the two germline ends. Germline-derived CDR1 and CDR2 are MNHEY and SVGAGI. This CDR3 is CASSFPTEVGYSNQPQHF. CDR3 sequence (DNA): TGTGCCAGCAGTTTTCCGACCGAGGTTGGATATAGCAATCAGCCCCAGCATTTT.

The chain links TRBV20-1 to TRBJ2-7; a weak D match, TRBD2 (5 bases). This CDR3 region has 12 residues. Germline CDR1 reads DFQATT; CDR2 reads SNEGSKA (reference sequence). Trimming stripped 4 bases from V and 2 bases from J, with 9 bases between. The CDR3 protein is CSATDFTYEQYF. The CDR3 coding sequence is TGCAGTGCTACGGACTTTACCTACGAGCAGTACTTC.

The rearrangement joins TRBV2 to TRBJ1-1, with D hard to call. The CDR3 is made up of 14 amino acids. V shed 6 bases and J shed 7 bases, with 18 bases lying between them. Germline V gene data show CDR1 as SNHLY and CDR2 as FYNNEI. This CDR3 is CASRRDRTAFEAFF. DNA for the CDR3: TGTGCCAGCAGAAGAGATAGGACGGCCTTTGAAGCTTTCTTT.

The chain is built from TRBV5-1 and TRBJ1-2; tentatively, D is TRBD1 (5 bases). Trimming removed 3 bases at V and 4 bases at J, with 16 bases between. The CDR3 runs to 15 residues. Germline V gene lookup returns CDR1 SGHRS and CDR2 YFSETQ. CDR3: CASSSGPGLGYGYTF. DNA for the CDR3: TGCGCCAGCAGCTCAGGGCCGGGACTGGGCTATGGCTACACCTTC.

V usage is TRBV20-1 and J usage is TRBJ2-1; TRBD2 matches 15 bases. Germline CDR1 is DFQATT and CDR2 is SNEGSKA (reference sequence). The J segment lost 7 bases and the V segment lost 2 bases, leaving 3 bases of the junction unmatched. The CDR3 totals 15 residues. The CDR3 region has the DNA TGCAGTGCTAGACCTGGGACTAGCGGGAGGAATGAGCAGTTCTTC. This encodes CSARPGTSGRNEQFF.

This chain connects TRBV5-6 to TRBJ2-5; maybe TRBD2 (5 bases). The DNA end favors TRBJ2-7, so the J call may be wrong. Germline loops: CDR1 SGHDT, CDR2 YYEEEE. The CDR3 has 14 residues. The chain's CDR3 is CASSFGKGTGEQYF. As DNA, the CDR3 is TGTGCCAGCAGCTTCGGGAAGGGAACCGGCGAGCAGTACTTC.

This clonotype has more than one count but fewer than ten. This sequence joins TRBV9 and TRBJ2-1, with D perhaps TRBD1 (5 bases). Trimming took 0 bases from V and 7 from J, leaving 8 bases between them. The CDR3 totals 13 residues. From germline, CDR1 is SGDLS and CDR2 YYNGEE. This CDR3 is CASSVGAGNEQFF. For the CDR3, the DNA is TGTGCCAGCAGCGTAGGAGCAGGGAATGAGCAGTTCTTC.

CDR3 sequence reads: CASSQGSSPRNQPQHF. CDR3 DNA: TGCGCCAGCAGCCAAGGATCCAGTCCCCGCAATCAGCCCCAGCATTTT. The V and J genes are TRBV4-1 and TRBJ1-5; D is undetermined. This CDR3 spans 16 amino acids. V was shortened by 1 base and J by 2 bases, with 12 bases between the two germline ends. Looked up from germline, CDR1 is MGHRA and CDR2 is YSYEKL.

V gene TRBV4-1 combines with J gene TRBJ2-7; D may be TRBD1 (5 bases). Looked up from germline, CDR1 is MGHRA and CDR2 is YSYEKL. V lost 0 bases and J lost 0, with 15 bases in between. The CDR3 runs to 17 residues. The CDR3 nucleotides read TGCGCCAGCAGCCAAGAAAGTTCAGGGAAACTCTCCTACGAGCAGTACTTC. It yields the protein CASSQESSGKLSYEQYF.